This T cell receptor beta chain was profiled in a study of blood T cell repertoires in COVID-19. The germline V gene encodes CDR1 MDHEN and CDR2 SYDVKM. This CDR3 has 16 amino acids. Trimming took 9 bases from V and 0 from J, leaving 15 bases between them. Using immunoSEQ multiplex PCR, the repertoire was profiled, and TCRdb retains in-frame clones only, with some absent. The sample has roughly 97,000 clones; about 88% are singletons. The sample was peripheral blood. The chain recombines TRBV28 with TRBJ2-6; TRBD1 is a possible D gene (5 bases). This sequence originates from a human donor in a cohort sampled during active COVID-19. CDR3 sequence (DNA): TGTGCCAGTACTCAGGGAATCAGCTCTGGGGCCAACGTCCTGACTTTC. This encodes CASTQGISSGANVLTF. Using reference TRBV28 and TRBJ2-6 for the parts outside the CDR3, the full variable domain is DVKVTQSSRYLVKRTGEKVFLECVQDMDHENMFWYRQDPGLGLRLIYFSYDVKMKEKGDIPEGYSVSREKKERFSLILESASTNQTSMYLCASTQGISSGANVLTFGAGSRLTVL.